The next 15 T cell receptor beta chains were all read from a single sample in a study of cytomegalovirus exposure and HLA in healthy donors. The PCR had 60 Vbeta and 13 Jbeta primers. Sequenced by immunoSEQ multiplex PCR; TCRdb stores in-frame clones only, minus some. The data contain about 37,000 clones, 68% of them seen just once; the ten biggest clones take up around 3.9%. Material: PBMCs. These receptors all come from a man in his forties in good health and CMV-seronegative.

The table lists this clone with a few counts. This chain connects TRBV15 to TRBJ2-7, with unresolved D. Germline CDR1 is LNHNV and CDR2 is YYDKDF (reference sequence). Between the trimmed V and J ends, which lost 0 bases and 8 bases, there was a span of 14 bases. The length of the CDR3 is 14 residues. The CDR3 coding sequence is TGTGCCACCAGCAGAGAAGGAAGCGTGGCTAAGCAGTACTTC. This encodes CATSREGSVAKQYF.

The CDR3 DNA reads as TGTGCCAGCAGTCCGCTGCGGGGGAACTCCTACAATGAGCAGTTCTTC. It translates to CASSPLRGNSYNEQFF. The rearrangement uses TRBV25-1 and TRBJ2-1; 7 bases agree with TRBD2. CDR3 size: 16 residues. V shed 5 bases, J shed 0 bases, and the junction held 7 bases outside the gene matches. Germline V CDR1 and CDR2: MGHDK, SYGVNS.

The V and J genes are TRBV9 and TRBJ2-7; TRBD1 aligns across 7 bases. The CDR3 is 14 amino acids. The V gene end was trimmed by 0 bases and the J gene end by 4 bases; junction bases not matched to a gene: 4. CDR1 is SGDLS, CDR2 YYNGEE, per germline. This chain's CDR3 is CASSVGPGGYEQYF. In DNA form, the CDR3 reads TGTGCCAGCAGCGTAGGCCCAGGGGGTTACGAGCAGTACTTC.

This clone was found once. The V gene is TRBV10-3, the J gene TRBJ1-1, with D perhaps matching TRBD1 (6 bases). The V end lost 5 bases, the J end lost 6 bases, and 10 bases lay between the germline ends. The CDR3 is made up of 12 amino acids. In germline, CDR1 is ENHRY, CDR2 SYGVKD. The CDR3 nucleotides read TGTGCCATCAGTACAGGGTCCCCTGAAGCTTTCTTT. It specifies CAISTGSPEAFF.

This chain connects TRBV7-6 to TRBJ2-1; 7 bases are a match to TRBD1. The trim removed 2 bases at V and 4 bases at J, leaving 11 bases unmatched. CDR3 length: 17 amino acids. Germline CDR1 and CDR2: SGHVS and FNYEAQ. This CDR3 is CASSLYAGGFMYNEQFF. CDR3 nucleotide sequence: TGTGCCAGCAGCTTATACGCAGGGGGATTTATGTACAATGAGCAGTTCTTC.

The gene calls are TRBV30 and TRBJ2-2, with D possibly being TRBD2 (5 bases). This CDR3 has 13 residues. V lost 0 bases to trimming and J lost 4 bases, with 6 bases between them. Germline V gene lookup returns CDR1 GTSNPN and CDR2 SVGIG (reference sequence). CDR3: CAWSVRGTGELFF. The CDR3 DNA reads as TGTGCCTGGAGTGTACGGGGCACCGGGGAGCTGTTTTTT.

The CDR3 region has the DNA TGTGCCAGCAGCTCCAACCTGCGCTATGAGCAGTTCTTC. Amino acids: CASSSNLRYEQFF. This sequence joins TRBV11-3 and TRBJ2-1; D not certain. Per the germline V gene, CDR1 is SGHNT and CDR2 is YENEEA. V lost 4 bases to trimming and J lost 8 bases, with 12 bases between them. This CDR3 is 13 amino acids long.

The chain is built from TRBV27 and TRBJ1-5; 7 bases map to TRBD1. Looked up from germline, CDR1 is MNHEY and CDR2 is SMNVEV (reference sequence). The V and J ends lost 4 bases and 8 bases, in that order; junction bases with no gene match: 5. This CDR3 contains 13 residues. This CDR3 is CASSSTQGEPQHF. CDR3 DNA sequence: TGTGCCAGCAGTTCGACCCAGGGGGAGCCCCAGCATTTT.

This chain joins TRBV30 and TRBJ1-1; a weak D match, TRBD1 (5 bases). Germline V lookup: CDR1 GTSNPN, CDR2 SVGIG (reference sequence). The ends were cut back, 4 bases at V and 3 bases at J, with 18 bases in the middle. The CDR3 is 15 residues long. CDR3 region: CAWNGWEGRDTEAFF. The CDR3 DNA is TGTGCCTGGAACGGTTGGGAGGGGCGCGACACTGAAGCTTTCTTT.

This sequence joins TRBV6-1 and TRBJ2-2; D may be TRBD2 (6 bases). V was shortened by 11 bases and J by 5 bases, with 18 bases between the two germline ends. CDR3 size: 14 residues. Germline V gives CDR1 MNHNS, CDR2 SASEGT. The CDR3 DNA sequence: TGTGCCTGCCGGGATCGAGGAGGGACCGGGGAGCTGTTTTTT. This codes for CACRDRGGTGELFF.

The chain is built from TRBV4-2 and TRBJ1-6; no definite D call. The V end was cut by 0 bases, the J end by 4 bases, with 4 bases between. The germline V gene has CDR1 LGHNA and CDR2 YNFKEQ. The CDR3 is 14 amino acids. CDR3 residues: CASSQELYNSPLHF. The CDR3, as DNA: TGTGCCAGCAGCCAAGAGCTATATAATTCACCCCTCCACTTT.

The chain combines TRBV6-1 with TRBJ2-1, with 12 positions matching TRBD2. J gave up 8 bases and V 4 bases, and 18 bases lay outside the gene matches. This CDR3 spans 19 amino acids. CDR1 is MNHNS and CDR2 is SASEGT in the germline V gene. CDR3 loop: CASSGDPPSLAGGRYEQFF. As DNA, the CDR3 is TGTGCCAGCAGTGGAGACCCCCCCTCCCTAGCGGGGGGGCGATATGAGCAGTTCTTC.

This rearrangement joins TRBV9 to TRBJ2-5; D not resolved. Germline V gene sequence: CDR1 SGDLS, CDR2 YYNGEE. The V and J ends lost 0 bases and 0 bases respectively, with 6 bases between them. The CDR3 totals 14 residues. The CDR3 coding sequence is TGTGCCAGCAGCGTAGGGTCAGACCAAGAGACCCAGTACTTC. Translation gives CASSVGSDQETQYF.

This clone has a handful of counts. The chain carries TRBV21-1 and TRBJ2-1; TRBD2 was called by the table and not checked on the DNA. TRBV21-1 is reported as a pseudogene. The CDR3 totals 17 residues. CDR3 protein: CASSKGGGAGDPNEQFF. In nucleotides, the CDR3 is TGTGCCAGCAGCAAAGGAGGCGGAGCGGGGGACCCGAATGAGCAGTTCTTC.

This chain links TRBV6-6 with TRBJ1-1; TRBD1 might be the D (5 bases). Germline CDR1 and CDR2: MNHNY and SVGAGI (reference sequence). CDR3 length: 16 amino acids. Trimming pared 5 bases from V and 0 bases from J, leaving 16 bases between. The chain's CDR3 is CASSRGDTPLNTEAFF. The CDR3 DNA sequence: TGTGCCAGCAGTCGGGGGGATACACCCTTGAACACTGAAGCTTTCTTT.